This record concerns one T cell receptor beta chain sequence. Its antigen is not known. The sample comes from a study of CD8 T cells in ankylosing spondylitis. TCRdb fed the 5' RACE reads into MiXCR, producing one record per CDR3 protein. The table shows about 90,000 distinct CDR3 sequences, with 9% occurring only once. Study-level results: Made up of about eight highly homologous variants, a TCR beta motif appeared characteristic of ankylosing spondylitis blood. Disease-linked clones were found to be CD8+ and relatively rare in peripheral blood.

With 0 bases clipped from V and 5 bases from J, the junction kept 6 bases outside the gene matches. The CDR3 totals 15 residues. Germline values: CDR1 MGHRA, CDR2 YSYEKL. The sequenced sample was blood, either unsorted or a sorted T cell fraction (not recorded which). The gene calls are TRBV4-1 and TRBJ2-5, with 7 bases matching TRBD2. The receptor's source is a male donor with ankylosing spondylitis. The CDR3 sequence is CASSQEGGSMETQYF. For the CDR3, the DNA is TGCGCCAGCAGCCAAGAGGGCGGGAGTATGGAGACCCAGTACTTC.